A selection of T cell receptor beta chains follows, all from one sample in a study of control samples from healthy donors and cancer patients. Libraries were prepared by immunoSEQ multiplex PCR; TCRdb keeps only in-frame clonotypes and omits some of them. The table has 96,000 or so clones, 93% seen once. The sample consisted of blood. The receptors were sampled from a man between 18 and 29 years old in good health. CDR3s include the opening cysteine and the closing phenylalanine or tryptophan. The order of the fields is CDR3 length, clone size, V gene, J gene, D gene, CDR3 DNA, CDR3 protein. The D gene is left open where the match is weak. Expanded clones are given a class, and other clones once, few, many or no size at all.

CDR3 length: 15; clone size: -; V gene: TRBV5-1; J gene: TRBJ2-5; D gene: -; CDR3 DNA: TGCGCCAGCAGCACCAGCCCCAGACCCCAAGAGACCCAGTACTTC; CDR3 protein: CASSTSPRPQETQYF
CDR3 length: 17; clone size: -; V gene: TRBV7-9; J gene: TRBJ1-1; D gene: -; CDR3 DNA: TGTGCCAGCAGCTCCAGGTTCCATCCGGCAATGAACACTGAAGCTTTCTTT; CDR3 protein: CASSSRFHPAMNTEAFF
CDR3 length: 16; clone size: -; V gene: TRBV7-2; J gene: TRBJ2-7; D gene: TRBD2; CDR3 DNA: TGTGCCAGCAGCCGGGGGGGGCTCGCTGGTTTCTACGAGCAGTACTTC; CDR3 protein: CASSRGGLAGFYEQYF
CDR3 length: 16; clone size: -; V gene: TRBV5-5; J gene: TRBJ1-2; D gene: -; CDR3 DNA: TGTGCCAGCAGCTTGGAGTCGGAAGGACGCAGCTATGGCTACACCTTC; CDR3 protein: CASSLESEGRSYGYTF
CDR3 length: 13; clone size: -; V gene: TRBV7-8; J gene: TRBJ2-7; D gene: TRBD2; CDR3 DNA: TGTGCCAGCAGCCGAACTAGCGGCTACGAGCAGTACTTC; CDR3 protein: CASSRTSGYEQYF
CDR3 length: 13; clone size: -; V gene: TRBV2; J gene: TRBJ1-1; D gene: -; CDR3 DNA: TGTGCCAGCAGCTTACCTCATGGGACTGAAGCTTTCTTT; CDR3 protein: CASSLPHGTEAFF
CDR3 length: 12; clone size: -; V gene: TRBV19; J gene: TRBJ1-2; D gene: -; CDR3 DNA: TGTGCCAGTAGCTCCTCTTACTATGGCTACACCTTC; CDR3 protein: CASSSSYYGYTF
CDR3 length: 15; clone size: -; V gene: TRBV19; J gene: TRBJ1-1; D gene: TRBD1; CDR3 DNA: TGTGCCAGTAGTCGCGGACAGGGCGGTGACACTGAAGCTTTCTTT; CDR3 protein: CASSRGQGGDTEAFF
CDR3 length: 15; clone size: -; V gene: TRBV19; J gene: TRBJ1-1; D gene: -; CDR3 DNA: TGTGCCAGTTCGCTTGGCATACAAATAGGGGCTGAAGCTTTCTTT; CDR3 protein: CASSLGIQIGAEAFF
CDR3 length: 18; clone size: -; V gene: TRBV4-3; J gene: TRBJ2-6; D gene: TRBD1; CDR3 DNA: TGCGCCAGCAGCCAAGGTAGGGACAGGGGAAGCGGGGCCAACGTCCTGACTTTC; CDR3 protein: CASSQGRDRGSGANVLTF
CDR3 length: 15; clone size: -; V gene: TRBV6-6; J gene: TRBJ1-5; D gene: TRBD1; CDR3 DNA: TGTGCCAGCACTGCCCGGGACAGGGGAACCCAGCCCCAGCATTTT; CDR3 protein: CASTARDRGTQPQHF
CDR3 length: 14; clone size: -; V gene: TRBV11-3; J gene: TRBJ2-7; D gene: -; CDR3 DNA: TGTGCCAGCAGCTTAGACAGGGAATCCTACGAGCAGTACTTC; CDR3 protein: CASSLDRESYEQYF
CDR3 length: 15; clone size: -; V gene: TRBV5-5; J gene: TRBJ1-5; D gene: -; CDR3 DNA: TGTGCCAGCAGCTTGAGTTTAGCGGGCGGTCAGCCCCAGCATTTT; CDR3 protein: CASSLSLAGGQPQHF
CDR3 length: 17; clone size: -; V gene: TRBV15; J gene: TRBJ1-6; D gene: TRBD1; CDR3 DNA: TGTGCCACCAGCTCGTACAGGGGTGGGTCCTATAATTCACCCCTCCACTTT; CDR3 protein: CATSSYRGGSYNSPLHF
CDR3 length: 12; clone size: -; V gene: TRBV5-1; J gene: TRBJ1-2; D gene: -; CDR3 DNA: TGCGCCAGCAGCGTAGGGTACTATGGCTACACCTTC; CDR3 protein: CASSVGYYGYTF
CDR3 length: 15; clone size: -; V gene: TRBV7-2; J gene: TRBJ1-2; D gene: -; CDR3 DNA: TGTGCCAGCAGCGGCCAGGAGTGGGCTAACTATGGCTACACCTTC; CDR3 protein: CASSGQEWANYGYTF
CDR3 length: 14; clone size: -; V gene: TRBV10-2; J gene: TRBJ1-3; D gene: TRBD1; CDR3 DNA: TGCGCCAGCAGTACAGGGGCCTCTGGAAACACCATATATTTT; CDR3 protein: CASSTGASGNTIYF
CDR3 length: 15; clone size: -; V gene: TRBV5-5; J gene: TRBJ2-7; D gene: TRBD1; CDR3 DNA: TGTGCCAGCAGCATGACCGGGACAGGGTTCCGCGAGCAGTACTTC; CDR3 protein: CASSMTGTGFREQYF
CDR3 length: 15; clone size: -; V gene: TRBV20-1; J gene: TRBJ1-2; D gene: -; CDR3 DNA: TGCAGTGCTAGTGGCGACGGGGAGGGCGACTATGGCTACACCTTC; CDR3 protein: CSASGDGEGDYGYTF
CDR3 length: 16; clone size: -; V gene: TRBV5-1; J gene: TRBJ2-5; D gene: TRBD2; CDR3 DNA: TGCGCCAGCAGTCCACCGGCGGCGGGGGGCGGGGAGACCCAGTACTTC; CDR3 protein: CASSPPAAGGGETQYF
CDR3 length: 16; clone size: once; V gene: TRBV5-4; J gene: TRBJ2-3; D gene: -; CDR3 DNA: TGTGCCAGCAGCCTCTCCAGGGGTAGGGGCCCAGATACGCAGTATTTT; CDR3 protein: CASSLSRGRGPDTQYF
CDR3 length: 15; clone size: -; V gene: TRBV5-1; J gene: TRBJ1-2; D gene: -; CDR3 DNA: TGCGCCAGCAGCTTATCCCGCTTAGGAGTTACTGGCTACACCTTC; CDR3 protein: CASSLSRLGVTGYTF
CDR3 length: 15; clone size: -; V gene: TRBV6-2/TRBV6-3; J gene: TRBJ2-1; D gene: TRBD1; CDR3 DNA: TGTGCCAGCAGTTACGACAGGGCGTCCTACAATGAGCAGTTCTTC; CDR3 protein: CASSYDRASYNEQFF
CDR3 length: 11; clone size: -; V gene: TRBV7-8; J gene: TRBJ1-2; D gene: -; CDR3 DNA: TGTGCCAGCAGCTCCCCGATGGGCTACACCTTC; CDR3 protein: CASSSPMGYTF
CDR3 length: 14; clone size: -; V gene: TRBV6-5; J gene: TRBJ1-2; D gene: -; CDR3 DNA: TGTGCCAGCATCCGGGACGGAAGAATCTATGGCTACACCTTC; CDR3 protein: CASIRDGRIYGYTF
CDR3 length: 14; clone size: -; V gene: TRBV18; J gene: TRBJ2-7; D gene: -; CDR3 DNA: TGTGCCAGCTCGCCACCGGGCCCTACCTACGAGCAGTACTTC; CDR3 protein: CASSPPGPTYEQYF
CDR3 length: 12; clone size: -; V gene: TRBV29-1; J gene: TRBJ1-2; D gene: -; CDR3 DNA: TGCAGCGCCCCGGCCGGGAACTATGGCTACACCTTC; CDR3 protein: CSAPAGNYGYTF
CDR3 length: 14; clone size: -; V gene: TRBV3-1/TRBV3-2; J gene: TRBJ1-1; D gene: -; CDR3 DNA: TGTGCCAGCAGCCAAGACAGGGGGAACACTGAAGCTTTCTTT; CDR3 protein: CASSQDRGNTEAFF
CDR3 length: 16; clone size: -; V gene: TRBV19; J gene: TRBJ2-2; D gene: -; CDR3 DNA: TGTGCCAGTAGCAACAAGGGACGGAGGAACACCGGGGAGCTGTTTTTT; CDR3 protein: CASSNKGRRNTGELFF
CDR3 length: 17; clone size: -; V gene: TRBV3-1/TRBV3-2; J gene: TRBJ1-2; D gene: TRBD1; CDR3 DNA: TGTGCCAGCAGCCAAGTGGGACAGGGGGCGCGTCTGTCTAGCTACACCTTC; CDR3 protein: CASSQVGQGARLSSYTF
CDR3 length: 14; clone size: -; V gene: TRBV7-6; J gene: TRBJ1-1; D gene: -; CDR3 DNA: TGTGCCAGCAGCCCAACCCCTGGGGGTGTTTGGGCTTTCTTT; CDR3 protein: CASSPTPGGVWAFF
CDR3 length: 13; clone size: -; V gene: TRBV4-1; J gene: TRBJ1-1; D gene: TRBD1; CDR3 DNA: TGCGCCGGAGGACAGGGGATGAACACTGAAGCTTTCTTT; CDR3 protein: CAGGQGMNTEAFF
CDR3 length: 13; clone size: -; V gene: TRBV7-9; J gene: TRBJ1-4; D gene: -; CDR3 DNA: TGTGCCAGCAGCTTAGTACAGGGTATCGAACTGTTTTTT; CDR3 protein: CASSLVQGIELFF
CDR3 length: 15; clone size: -; V gene: TRBV7-2; J gene: TRBJ2-7; D gene: TRBD1; CDR3 DNA: TGTGCCAGCAGTATGGTCGCAGGGGGTAATCGGGCGCAGTACTTC; CDR3 protein: CASSMVAGGNRAQYF
CDR3 length: 18; clone size: -; V gene: TRBV7-8; J gene: TRBJ2-3; D gene: TRBD2; CDR3 DNA: TGTGCCAGCAGCCTACCACACCTAGCGGGGGTGAGCACAGATACGCAGTATTTT; CDR3 protein: CASSLPHLAGVSTDTQYF
CDR3 length: 12; clone size: -; V gene: TRBV12-3/TRBV12-4; J gene: TRBJ2-1; D gene: -; CDR3 DNA: TGTGCCAGCAGCCCGGCCGGTCGGGAGCAGTTCTTC; CDR3 protein: CASSPAGREQFF
CDR3 length: 13; clone size: -; V gene: TRBV5-4; J gene: TRBJ1-1; D gene: -; CDR3 DNA: TGTGCCAGCAGCTGGGAAGGGAACACTGAAGCTTTCTTT; CDR3 protein: CASSWEGNTEAFF
CDR3 length: 14; clone size: -; V gene: TRBV4-3; J gene: TRBJ2-7; D gene: -; CDR3 DNA: TGCGCCAGCAGCCCTACAGGAGAGAGCGACGAGCAGTACTTC; CDR3 protein: CASSPTGESDEQYF
CDR3 length: 14; clone size: -; V gene: TRBV30; J gene: TRBJ2-7; D gene: -; CDR3 DNA: TGTGCCTGGAGTGTACAGGGCTTCCCTTACGAGCAGTACTTC; CDR3 protein: CAWSVQGFPYEQYF
CDR3 length: 13; clone size: -; V gene: TRBV5-5; J gene: TRBJ1-2; D gene: -; CDR3 DNA: TGTGCCAGCAGCTTGGGAGAGTTCTATGGCTACACCTTC; CDR3 protein: CASSLGEFYGYTF
CDR3 length: 17; clone size: -; V gene: TRBV6-1; J gene: TRBJ1-3; D gene: -; CDR3 DNA: TGTGCCAGCAGTGAAGGACACGTCAGAATCTCTGGAAACACCATATATTTT; CDR3 protein: CASSEGHVRISGNTIYF
CDR3 length: 14; clone size: -; V gene: TRBV4-1; J gene: TRBJ1-2; D gene: -; CDR3 DNA: TGCGCCAGCAGCCAACAGACGGCGAACTATGGCTACACCTTC; CDR3 protein: CASSQQTANYGYTF
CDR3 length: 17; clone size: -; V gene: TRBV5-1; J gene: TRBJ1-3; D gene: -; CDR3 DNA: TGCGCCAGCAGCTTCGAGCTTGGGTTGAACTCTGGAAACACCATATATTTT; CDR3 protein: CASSFELGLNSGNTIYF
CDR3 length: 14; clone size: -; V gene: TRBV27; J gene: TRBJ2-1; D gene: -; CDR3 DNA: TGTGCCAGCTCTACGATGGCCCACTACAATGAGCAGTTCTTC; CDR3 protein: CASSTMAHYNEQFF
CDR3 length: 15; clone size: -; V gene: TRBV2; J gene: TRBJ2-1; D gene: TRBD2; CDR3 DNA: TGTGCCAGCAGTCGGACTAGCGGGGCCTACAATGAGCAGTTCTTC; CDR3 protein: CASSRTSGAYNEQFF
CDR3 length: 14; clone size: -; V gene: TRBV6-2/TRBV6-3; J gene: TRBJ2-3; D gene: -; CDR3 DNA: TGTGCCAGCAGTAGGGGGGGGGATGCAGATACGCAGTATTTT; CDR3 protein: CASSRGGDADTQYF